This T cell receptor beta chain was identified in a study of T-cell memory formation after mild COVID-19. About the research overall: TCR clusters were largely donor specific.

Employing constant-segment primers, 5'RACE generated TCR alpha and TCR beta cDNA libraries bearing sample barcodes and UMIs. Each CDR3 protein gets one entry after TCRdb re-called the 5' RACE reads with MiXCR. The top ten hold approximately 23% of the sample, which has a few hundred thousand distinct CDR3 sequences, less than 9.5% seen once. Turning to this clonotype: Its specificity is unknown.

Findings and limits, study-wide: A second wave expanding day 15 to 37 was CD4+-biased; contracting clones were balanced. Among clones peaking at day 37 in the second wave, SARS-CoV-2 specificity remained unconfirmed.

Germline V gene sequence: CDR1 SGHTA, CDR2 FQGNSA. This CDR3 is 15 amino acids long. The V end was cut by 4 bases, the J end by 7 bases, with 17 bases between. The TCR sequence derives from a young man who had mild COVID-19 (a few samples of this study predate the infection). Cell type and time point are not known. The specimen sequenced was PBMCs or a T cell subset sorted from them (not recorded which). The chain combines TRBV7-2 with TRBJ2-4, with D perhaps TRBD2 (7 bases). CDR3 sequence reads: CASSWVGGADNIQYF. The CDR3 region has the DNA TGTGCCAGCAGCTGGGTTGGGGGGGCCGACAACATTCAGTACTTC. The whole variable domain, remainder taken from reference TRBV7-2 and TRBJ2-4, is GAGVSQSPSNKVTEKGKDVELRCDPISGHTALYWYRQSLGQGLEFLIYFQGNSAPDKSGLPSDRFSAERTGGSVSTLTIQRTQQEDSAVYLCASSWVGGADNIQYFGAGTRLSVL.